The 16 T cell receptor beta chains below were found in one sample sequenced in a study of T cell responses to AZD1222 COVID-19 vaccine. Generated by immunoSEQ multiplex PCR, the TCRdb table keeps only in-frame clones and is missing some. This table holds 120,000 to 150,000 clones, under 95% found once. Sequenced here: peripheral blood, sampled 28 days after the second dose of the MenACWY control vaccine. These receptors were obtained from an adult who received the MenACWY meningococcal vaccine as a control.

The chain employs TRBV9 and TRBJ2-7, with a tentative D call TRBD2 (5 bases). This CDR3 has 14 residues. Germline lookup yields CDR1 SGDLS and CDR2 YYNGEE. The V and J ends lost 0 bases and 6 bases respectively, with 13 bases between them. The CDR3: CASSVDWRGFEQYF. The CDR3 nucleotides read TGTGCCAGCAGCGTAGATTGGCGCGGGTTCGAGCAGTACTTC.

The gene calls are TRBV6-4 and TRBJ1-4, with D maybe TRBD1 (5 bases). Trimming left V 0 bases short and J 8 bases short, with 13 bases between. CDR3 length: 15 residues. Looked up from germline, CDR1 is MRHNA and CDR2 is SNTAGT. DNA for the CDR3: TGTGCCAGCAGTGACTCTGGGGGATGGCGAGAAAAACTGTTTTTT. Encoded protein: CASSDSGGWREKLFF.

The gene calls are TRBV11-2 and TRBJ2-3, with TRBD2 as a possible D gene (5 bases). CDR1 and CDR2 (germline): SGHAT, FQNNGV. This CDR3 comprises 16 residues. The V end lost 0 bases, the J end lost 4 bases, and 14 bases lay between the germline ends. Here the CDR3 reads CASSLEGAGSSDTQYF. CDR3 bases: TGTGCCAGCAGCTTAGAGGGAGCAGGTTCTTCAGATACGCAGTATTTT.

The table lists this clone with a few counts. The genes are TRBV3-1 (or the pseudogene TRBV3-2) and TRBJ1-4, with a possible D match to TRBD1 (5 bases). Trimming cost V 0 bases and J 7 bases, with 18 bases left between them. This CDR3 contains 17 residues. Germline CDR1 and CDR2: LGHDT and YNNKEL (reference sequence). The CDR3 coding sequence is TGTGCCAGCAGCCAAGAGGGCCCGGGGCCTCGACGTGAAAAACTGTTTTTT. It specifies CASSQEGPGPRREKLFF.

The CDR3 sequence is CASRPFGENAYEQYF. The CDR3 coding sequence is TGCGCCAGCCGCCCCTTCGGAGAAAATGCCTACGAGCAGTACTTC. The rearrangement joins TRBV5-1 to TRBJ2-7, with D uncertain. This CDR3 contains 15 residues. Per the germline V gene, CDR1 is SGHRS and CDR2 is YFSETQ. With 7 bases removed from V and 2 bases from J, the gap between germline ends came to 19 bases. The full variable domain, completed using reference TRBV5-1 and TRBJ2-7, is KAGVTQTPRYLIKTRGQQVTLSCSPISGHRSVSWYQQTPGQGLQFLFEYFSETQRNKGNFPGRFSGRQFSNSRSEMNVSTLELGDSALYLCASRPFGENAYEQYFGPGTRLTVT.

The V call is TRBV7-9, the J call TRBJ2-1; 7 bases are shared with TRBD2. CDR1 SEHNR and CDR2 FQNEAQ come from the germline V gene (reference sequence). The CDR3 runs 14 residues. Trimming at V came to 6 bases and at J to 0 bases, leaving 2 bases not matched to a gene. CDR3 residues: CASSWTSSYNEQFF. In DNA, the CDR3 is TGTGCCAGCAGTTGGACTAGCTCCTACAATGAGCAGTTCTTC.

The chain has TRBV19 and TRBJ2-2, with 9 positions matching TRBD2. V dropped 1 base and J dropped 7; count of bases not matched to a gene: 7. There are 16 residues in the CDR3. Germline assignment: CDR1 LNHDA and CDR2 SQIVND (reference sequence). The CDR3 spells CASSIVPSGIGGELFF. The DNA of the CDR3 is TGTGCCAGTAGTATAGTGCCTAGCGGGATCGGCGGGGAGCTGTTTTTT.

This chain links TRBV19 with TRBJ1-4; TRBD1 might be the D (5 bases). Trimming stripped 5 bases from V and 8 bases from J, with 18 bases between. The CDR3 runs to 15 residues. The germline V gene has CDR1 LNHDA and CDR2 SQIVND (reference sequence). The CDR3 here is CASSDRDAGEEKLFF. In DNA form, the CDR3 reads TGTGCCAGTAGTGACCGGGACGCGGGAGAAGAAAAACTGTTTTTT.

The table lists this clone with a count of one. This chain connects TRBV5-5 to TRBJ1-1, with D uncertain. V was cut by 3 bases and J by 2 bases, with 8 bases left in between. The CDR3 covers 13 residues. The germline V gene encodes CDR1 SGHKS and CDR2 YYEKEE (reference sequence). CDR3 sequence reads: CASSSRENTEAFF. The CDR3 coding sequence is TGTGCCAGCAGCTCCCGGGAAAACACTGAAGCTTTCTTT.

The chain has TRBV5-4 and TRBJ1-6; D is unclear. CDR3 length equals 14 residues. Trimming pared 0 bases from V and 7 bases from J, leaving 8 bases between. Germline CDR1 and CDR2: SGHNT and YYREEE (reference sequence). CDR3 region: CASSLADSNSPLHF. For the CDR3, the DNA is TGTGCCAGCAGCTTGGCCGATTCGAATTCACCCCTCCACTTT.

The chain links TRBV5-6 to TRBJ1-5; tentative D call: TRBD1 (6 bases). Germline CDR1 SGHDT, CDR2 YYEEEE. The CDR3 extends over 14 amino acids. Trimming pared 3 bases from V and 5 bases from J, leaving 12 bases between. The CDR3 sequence: CASSSRDTDQPQHF. In nucleotides, the CDR3 is TGTGCCAGCAGCTCCCGGGACACAGATCAGCCCCAGCATTTT.

This chain links TRBV29-1 with TRBJ2-7, with TRBD2 matching 13 bases. With V trimmed by 7 bases and J by 5 bases, 2 bases remained unmatched. CDR1 is SQVTM, CDR2 ANQGSEA, per germline. This CDR3 is built from 12 residues. The CDR3 nucleotides are TGCAGCGCCGGGACTAGCGGGAACGAGCAGTACTTC. This translates into CSAGTSGNEQYF.

The chain carries TRBV28 and TRBJ1-2; D gene ambiguous. CDR1 is MDHEN and CDR2 is SYDVKM in the germline V gene. The CDR3 sequence is 13 residues long. V was trimmed by 7 bases and J by 8 bases, leaving 17 bases between them. DNA of the CDR3: TGTGCCAGCACCTTGGGCACTCCCGGGGGCTACACCTTC. This translates into CASTLGTPGGYTF.

There are a few counts of this clone. The V gene is TRBV4-1, the J gene TRBJ2-4, with a tentative D call TRBD1 (5 bases). The length of the CDR3 is 14 residues. With 5 bases removed from V and 6 bases from J, the gap between germline ends came to 14 bases. CDR1 and CDR2 from the germline V gene are MGHRA and YSYEKL. DNA for the CDR3: TGCGCCAGCAGCGCGACGGACAACATAAACATTCAGTACTTC. Its translation: CASSATDNINIQYF.

The chain employs TRBV28 and TRBJ2-1, with 13 bases identical to TRBD2. This CDR3 has 16 amino acids. V lost 5 bases and J lost 9; bases outside the gene matches: 10. Germline V gene lookup returns CDR1 MDHEN and CDR2 SYDVKM. CDR3 loop: CASSLPTSGGFGEQFF. Here the CDR3 DNA reads TGTGCCAGCAGTCTCCCGACTAGCGGGGGGTTCGGTGAGCAGTTCTTC. The entire variable domain, with the rest obtained from reference TRBV28 and TRBJ2-1, is as follows: DVKVTQSSRYLVKRTGEKVFLECVQDMDHENMFWYRQDPGLGLRLIYFSYDVKMKEKGDIPEGYSVSREKKERFSLILESASTNQTSMYLCASSLPTSGGFGEQFFGPGTRLTVL.

About this clone: The sample holds other DNA sequences that translate to the same CDR3. The rearrangement joins TRBV18 to TRBJ2-7, with D possibly matching TRBD2 (5 bases). The CDR3 extends over 12 amino acids. Germline V gene sequence: CDR1 KGHSH, CDR2 LQKENI. V lost 2 bases, J lost 4 bases, and 6 bases lay in between. CDR3 protein: CASSPGGYEQYF. CDR3 in DNA: TGTGCCAGCTCACCAGGAGGATACGAGCAGTACTTC.